This is a list of T cell receptor beta chains from one sample in a study of cytomegalovirus exposure and HLA in healthy donors. Some clones are missing from TCRdb's copy, which holds only in-frame ones; the method was immunoSEQ multiplex PCR. The sample records 100,000 to 150,000 clones, roughly 88% being singletons. Sequencing was carried out using PBMCs. These receptors were taken from a woman between 18 and 29 years old in good health and CMV-seropositive. CDR3s include the opening cysteine and the closing phenylalanine or tryptophan.

TRBV28,TRBJ1-5,CASSWSGSNQPQHF
TRBV15,TRBJ1-4,CATSPTRGAAEKLFF
TRBV4-1,TRBJ1-3,CASSQAWSSGNTIYF
TRBV7-3,TRBJ2-2,CASSRGVGTGELFF
TRBV6-5,TRBJ1-6,CATTDSSYNSPLHF
TRBV7-7,TRBJ1-5,CASSLVVGARQPQHF
TRBV5-4,TRBJ2-3,CASQKGVAGGSTDTQYF
TRBV5-6,TRBJ2-7,CASSLVERGGWEQYF
TRBV4-2,TRBJ1-2,CASSQGAGGLLSGYTF
TRBV9,TRBJ2-5,CASSVGIAGPLETQYF
TRBV6-1,TRBJ2-7,CASSEATRGTYEQYF